This passage covers 27 T cell receptor beta chains from one sample sequenced in a study of shared clonotypes between healthy human individuals. Clones were sequenced by immunoSEQ multiplex PCR, and TCRdb holds only the in-frame ones, with some missing. The sample has roughly 760,000 clones; around 74% are singletons. Sequencing used memory CD4+ T cells sorted from blood. The subset denotes: CD45RA-negative fraction. These TCRs come from a woman in her 30s in good health.

In its sample, this clone was seen a few times. V usage is TRBV5-5 and J usage is TRBJ2-7; 7 bases agree with TRBD2. J lost 2 bases, V lost 0 bases, and 11 bases had no gene match. CDR3 length: 17 amino acids. The germline V gene has CDR1 SGHKS and CDR2 YYEKEE (reference sequence). CDR3 loop: CASSLGPGSGPPYEQYF. The CDR3 nucleotides read TGTGCCAGCAGCTTGGGCCCGGGTAGCGGGCCGCCCTACGAGCAGTACTTC.

This clone was recorded many times. V is TRBV2 and J is TRBJ1-5; D is ambiguous. The CDR3 covers 13 residues. V gave up 8 bases and J gave up 0 bases, with 8 bases separating them. Germline lookup yields CDR1 SNHLY and CDR2 FYNNEI. CDR3 protein: CASQPYSNQPQHF. The CDR3 coding sequence is TGTGCCAGCCAACCTTATAGCAATCAGCCCCAGCATTTT.

V gene TRBV6-5 combines with J gene TRBJ2-1; D is perhaps TRBD1 (6 bases). V lost 10 bases, J lost 7 bases, and 17 bases lay in between. CDR1 is MNHEY, CDR2 SVGAGI, per germline. The CDR3 covers 13 residues. CDR3 DNA: TGTGCCACCTCAAATTGGCAGGGGAATGAGCAGTTCTTC. It yields the protein CATSNWQGNEQFF.

The CDR3 loop is CASTGVHEQYF. The DNA of the CDR3 is TGTGCCAGCACAGGGGTACACGAGCAGTACTTC. This chain connects TRBV6-1 to TRBJ2-7; tentative D call: TRBD1 (6 bases). The V gene's germline CDR1 is MNHNS and CDR2 SASEGT. V was pared by 7 bases and J by 5 bases, with 9 bases between. The CDR3 sequence is 11 residues long.

The sample holds one count of this clone. The chain couples TRBV18 to TRBJ2-7, with 7 positions matching TRBD2. The CDR3 runs to 15 residues. V lost 3 bases to trimming and J lost 3 bases; unmatched junction nucleotides: 8. Germline CDR1 reads KGHSH; CDR2 reads LQKENI. The CDR3 DNA reads as TGTGCCAGCTCACCCTTACGCGGGAGTGACTACGAGCAGTACTTC. Its translation is CASSPLRGSDYEQYF.

The chain is built from TRBV21-1 and TRBJ2-2; TRBD2, as called in the table, went unchecked against the DNA. TRBV21-1 represents a pseudogene. The CDR3 loop spans 22 amino acids. CDR3 sequence: CASSKTPRTPTDPGVNTGELFF. CDR3 bases: TGTGCCAGCAGCAAAACCCCCCGGACCCCAACGGATCCGGGAGTAAACACCGGGGAGCTGTTTTTT.

With respect to this clone: Other DNA sequences in this sample translate to the same CDR3. This chain joins TRBV5-1 and TRBJ2-3; 12 bases align to TRBD2. Germline CDR1 is SGHRS and CDR2 is YFSETQ. The trim removed 0 bases at V and 0 bases at J, leaving 2 bases unmatched. The CDR3 contains 17 residues. The CDR3 DNA follows: TGCGCCAGCAGCTTGGCCGGGACTAGCGGGAGCACAGATACGCAGTATTTT. Protein product: CASSLAGTSGSTDTQYF.

The chain joins TRBV7-2 to TRBJ1-1, with D uncertain. The CDR3 consists of 13 residues. V was shortened by 5 bases and J by 1 base, with 8 bases between the two germline ends. The germline CDR1 and CDR2 sequences are SGHTA and FQGNSA. The CDR3 reads CASSQGRNTEAFF. The CDR3 DNA reads TGTGCCAGCAGCCAAGGGCGGAACACTGAAGCTTTCTTT.

The V call is TRBV4-1, the J call TRBJ2-3; D is unresolved. This CDR3 has 14 residues. V lost 1 base and J lost 0, with 5 bases in between. Germline-derived CDR1 and CDR2 are MGHRA and YSYEKL. The CDR3 region is CASSQAASTDTQYF. CDR3 coding DNA: TGCGCCAGCAGCCAAGCGGCGAGCACAGATACGCAGTATTTT.

This clone was observed once. The chain recombines TRBV28 with TRBJ2-1; the D is unclear. V lost 2 bases, J lost 8 bases, and 4 bases lay in between. CDR1 is MDHEN and CDR2 is SYDVKM in the germline V gene. The CDR3 consists of 11 residues. The CDR3 here is CASSLGYEQFF. CDR3 DNA sequence: TGTGCCAGCAGTTTAGGGTATGAGCAGTTCTTC.

The gene calls are TRBV7-2 and TRBJ2-7; 7 nucleotides agree with TRBD2. CDR1 is SGHTA, CDR2 FQGNSA, per germline. Trimming at V came to 6 bases and at J to 7 bases, leaving 9 bases not matched to a gene. The CDR3 has 13 amino acids. CDR3 amino acids: CASSRDYAGEQYF. The CDR3 coding sequence is TGTGCCAGCAGTAGGGACTACGCGGGAGAGCAGTACTTC. Complete variable domain (other parts from reference TRBV7-2 and TRBJ2-7): GAGVSQSPSNKVTEKGKDVELRCDPISGHTALYWYRQSLGQGLEFLIYFQGNSAPDKSGLPSDRFSAERTGGSVSTLTIQRTQQEDSAVYLCASSRDYAGEQYFGPGTRLTVT.

The chain links TRBV5-1 to TRBJ2-1; 8 bases fit TRBD2. Germline V gene lookup returns CDR1 SGHRS and CDR2 YFSETQ. The CDR3 totals 16 residues. Trimming at V came to 5 bases and at J to 8 bases, leaving 15 bases not matched to a gene. CDR3 sequence (DNA): TGCGCCAGCAGTTCTCATGGGGGACTAGTTTTCGATGAGCAGTTCTTC. This gives the protein CASSSHGGLVFDEQFF.

A note on this clone: The same CDR3 is also encoded by other DNA sequences in this sample. The chain combines TRBV5-1 with TRBJ2-3; possibly TRBD2 for D (6 bases). V lost 4 bases, J lost 1 base, and 13 bases lay in between. The CDR3 runs 15 residues. Germline assignment: CDR1 SGHRS and CDR2 YFSETQ. The CDR3 protein is CASSLSGGGTDTQYF. In DNA, the CDR3 is TGCGCCAGCAGCCTTAGCGGAGGCGGCACAGATACGCAGTATTTT.

This chain uses TRBV6-6 with TRBJ2-5; 11 nucleotides line up with TRBD2. V gave up 5 bases and J gave up 5 bases; unmatched junction bases: 10. Germline V gene data show CDR1 as MNHNY and CDR2 as SVGAGI (reference sequence). The CDR3 loop spans 16 amino acids. The CDR3, as DNA: TGTGCCAGCAGTCCTCATGCACTAGCGGGAGAGGAGACCCAGTACTTC. Translating it yields CASSPHALAGEETQYF.

This chain joins TRBV7-2 and TRBJ2-3, with D unresolved. Germline assignment: CDR1 SGHTA and CDR2 FQGNSA. Deletions cut 0 bases from V and 13 bases from J, with 20 bases between. The CDR3 extends over 15 amino acids. CDR3 amino acids: CASSLAGWSMAREYF. The DNA for the CDR3 is TGTGCCAGCAGCTTAGCGGGGTGGTCTATGGCTCGAGAGTATTTT.

V gene TRBV7-9 combines with J gene TRBJ2-1; 8 bases are a match to TRBD1. The CDR3 sequence is 15 residues long. The trim removed 5 bases at V and 9 bases at J, leaving 12 bases unmatched. Germline V gene lookup returns CDR1 SEHNR and CDR2 FQNEAQ (reference sequence). The CDR3 DNA reads as TGTGCCAGCAGCCCGCCCCCCGGACAGGGTGGTGAGCAGTTCTTC. Translating it yields CASSPPPGQGGEQFF.

V is TRBV25-1 and J is TRBJ2-2, with 8 positions matching TRBD2. The CDR3 spans 16 residues. V was clipped by 6 bases and J by 6 bases; unmatched bases: 12. The V gene's germline CDR1 is MGHDK and CDR2 SYGVNS. The CDR3 reads CASSAPASGFPGELFF. The CDR3 coding sequence is TGTGCCAGCAGCGCCCCCGCTAGCGGGTTCCCCGGGGAGCTGTTTTTT.

The V gene is TRBV19, the J gene TRBJ2-5, with 7 bases identical to TRBD1. CDR3 length: 16 amino acids. CDR1 is LNHDA and CDR2 is SQIVND in the germline V gene (reference sequence). Germline trimming cut 3 bases from V and 2 bases from J; bases unmatched to any gene: 9. CDR3 residues: CASSIQGGKGQETQYF. In DNA form, the CDR3 reads TGTGCCAGTAGTATTCAAGGGGGCAAGGGACAAGAGACCCAGTACTTC.

Comments on this clone: The same CDR3 arises from other DNA sequences in this sample as well. This chain's CDR3 is CASSLGRNTDTQYF. The DNA for the CDR3 is TGCGCCAGCAGCTTGGGGAGAAACACAGATACGCAGTATTTT. This chain links TRBV5-1 with TRBJ2-3; D not resolved. This CDR3 contains 14 residues. V was clipped by 0 bases and J by 2 bases, with 7 bases between them. Germline V gene sequence: CDR1 SGHRS, CDR2 YFSETQ.

The genes are TRBV4-1 and TRBJ1-6; 8 nucleotides agree with TRBD1. The CDR3 totals 16 residues. Germline trimming cut 5 bases from V and 5 bases from J; bases unmatched to any gene: 8. Per germline, CDR1 MGHRA and CDR2 YSYEKL. CDR3 DNA sequence: TGCGCCAGCAGCTCGCCGACAGGGGCGCATAATTCACCCCTCCACTTT. This sequence encodes CASSSPTGAHNSPLHF.

This clone was detected a few times. The chain employs TRBV4-2 and TRBJ2-5, with TRBD2 matching over 7 bases. The CDR3 is 16 residues long. Germline V gene lookup returns CDR1 LGHNA and CDR2 YNFKEQ. J was trimmed by 4 bases and V by 3 bases; bases with no gene match: 11. The CDR3, as DNA: TGTGCCAGCAGCCAGCGGACTAGAGGGGACGGAGAGACCCAGTACTTC. Encoded protein: CASSQRTRGDGETQYF.

Worth noting for this clone: The sample holds other DNA sequences that translate to the same CDR3. V gene TRBV2 combines with J gene TRBJ2-2, with D maybe TRBD2 (6 bases). The CDR3 is 14 amino acids. Per germline, CDR1 SNHLY and CDR2 FYNNEI. Trimming pared 6 bases from V and 1 base from J, leaving 9 bases between. In DNA form, the CDR3 reads TGTGCCAGCAGCGTTAGCGGGAACACCGGGGAGCTGTTTTTT. Its translation is CASSVSGNTGELFF.

The chain joins TRBV6-6 to TRBJ2-1; 10 bases are shared with TRBD2. Germline V CDR1 and CDR2: MNHNY, SVGAGI (reference sequence). V lost 2 bases, J lost 7 bases, and 8 bases stayed unmatched. CDR3 length equals 16 residues. The CDR3 nucleotides read TGTGCCAGCAGTTACGCCTTAGCGGGAGGTAGTAATGAGCAGTTCTTC. The encoded protein is CASSYALAGGSNEQFF.

The chain's CDR3 is CASSLDWGETQYF. The CDR3 DNA follows: TGTGCCAGCAGCTTAGATTGGGGAGAGACCCAGTACTTC. The rearrangement links TRBV7-8 to TRBJ2-5; D is uncertain. The CDR3 is made up of 13 amino acids. V was clipped by 1 base and J by 4 bases, with 7 bases between them. Germline CDR1 and CDR2: SGHVS and FQNEAQ. Full variable domain (missing parts from reference TRBV7-8 and TRBJ2-5): GAGVSQSPRYKVAKRGQDVALRCDPISGHVSLFWYQQALGQGPEFLTYFQNEAQLDKSGLPSDRFFAERPEGSVSTLKIQRTQQEDSAVYLCASSLDWGETQYFGPGTRLLVL.

Notes on this clone: The same CDR3 is also encoded by other DNA sequences in this sample. CDR3 sequence reads: CASSGQGYEQYF. For the CDR3, the DNA is TGCGCCAGCAGCGGGCAGGGGTACGAGCAGTACTTC. The chain carries TRBV5-1 and TRBJ2-7, with a tentative D call TRBD1 (6 bases). The CDR3 runs 12 residues. The V and J ends lost 4 bases and 4 bases respectively, with 9 bases between them. CDR1 and CDR2 from the germline V gene are SGHRS and YFSETQ.

The V call is TRBV6-5, the J call TRBJ1-4, with D possibly matching TRBD1 (6 bases). The V end lost 4 bases, the J end lost 7 bases, and 16 bases lay between the germline ends. CDR1 and CDR2 (germline): MNHEY, SVGAGI. The CDR3 length is 15 residues. CDR3 DNA: TGTGCCAGCAGTTCAACCTCGGGGGCGGGTGAAAAACTGTTTTTT. Translation: CASSSTSGAGEKLFF.

The chain is built from TRBV28 and TRBJ1-2, with D perhaps matching TRBD1 (5 bases). V was pared by 5 bases and J by 6 bases, with 7 bases between. CDR1 and CDR2 from the germline V gene are MDHEN and SYDVKM. This CDR3 contains 11 residues. DNA of the CDR3: TGTGCCAGCAGTAGAGGGGATGGCTACACCTTC. Protein product: CASSRGDGYTF.